Listed here is a single T cell receptor beta chain. Its cognate antigen is unknown. Additional DNA sequences in this sample encode the identical CDR3. Using immunoSEQ multiplex PCR, the repertoire was profiled, and TCRdb retains in-frame clones only, with some absent. The table shows 150,000 or so clones, with 90% to 95% occurring only once. CDR3 length: 12 amino acids. Germline CDR1 is ENHRY and CDR2 is SYGVKD. V was trimmed by 5 bases and J by 4 bases, leaving 9 bases between them. This record belongs to a study of T cell responses to AZD1222 COVID-19 vaccine. Study-level points and caveats: The donor group comprised mostly white British people and more females; the analysis possibly underestimated clonal diversity. Baseline antibody screening turned up just a handful of seropositive AZD1222 recipients.

The source was peripheral blood, collected on day 0 of AZD1222 vaccination. This chain connects TRBV10-3 to TRBJ2-7; D perhaps matches TRBD1 (5 bases). The receptor comes from an adult in good health. The CDR3 sequence is CAISPTDYEQYF. The CDR3 DNA reads as TGTGCCATCAGTCCGACAGATTACGAGCAGTACTTC.